The 22 T cell receptor beta chains reported below all come from one sample, sequenced in a study of cytomegalovirus exposure and HLA in healthy donors. PCR primers comprised 60 Vbeta and 13 Jbeta primers. The assay was immunoSEQ multiplex PCR, and TCRdb's table has in-frame clones only and misses some. The sample yields some 110,000 clones, of which the top ten take up roughly 1%. Sample: PBMCs. These TCRs come from a man between 18 and 35 years old in good health and CMV-seronegative.

The rearrangement uses TRBV2 and TRBJ2-3; possible D gene TRBD2, 7 bases. The germline V gene encodes CDR1 SNHLY and CDR2 FYNNEI. V lost 1 base, J lost 4 bases, and 9 bases lay in between. The CDR3 runs to 14 residues. CDR3 DNA: TGTGCCAGCAGTGAAGAGGGGGGGGCAGATACGCAGTATTTT. Its protein is CASSEEGGADTQYF.

V and J are TRBV19 and TRBJ1-1, with D perhaps matching TRBD1 (6 bases). CDR3 length: 13 amino acids. Germline CDR1 LNHDA, CDR2 SQIVND (reference sequence). The V end lost 6 bases, the J end lost 6 bases, and 14 bases lay between the germline ends. CDR3 bases: TGTGCCAGTAGCTCACAGGGCCGATCTGAAGCTTTCTTT. This gives the protein CASSSQGRSEAFF.

V is TRBV28 and J is TRBJ2-2, with D unclear. The germline V and J ends were trimmed by 5 bases and 4 bases, with 5 bases remaining between them. Germline V gives CDR1 MDHEN, CDR2 SYDVKM. There are 12 residues in the CDR3. CDR3: CASSGPTGELFF. DNA of the CDR3: TGTGCCAGCAGTGGCCCCACCGGGGAGCTGTTTTTT.

This chain links TRBV5-1 with TRBJ1-5, with D possibly TRBD1 on 6 matching bases. This CDR3 comprises 14 residues. Germline assignment: CDR1 SGHRS and CDR2 YFSETQ. Trimming cost V 2 bases and J 4 bases, with 10 bases left between them. CDR3 in DNA: TGCGCCAGCAGCTTCGGACAGCTAAATCAGCCCCAGCATTTT. Translated, it gives CASSFGQLNQPQHF.

The chain combines TRBV30 with TRBJ2-5, with D possibly called TRBD1 or TRBD2 (5 bases each). With the DNA end fitting TRBJ2-7 better, the J assignment may be wrong. The germline V gene encodes CDR1 GTSNPN and CDR2 SVGIG (reference sequence). CDR3 size: 10 residues. The DNA of the CDR3 is TGTGCGTTGGGGGACTACGAGCAGTACTTC. Translated: CALGDYEQYF.

V usage is TRBV29-1 and J usage is TRBJ2-1, with TRBD2 matching 7 bases. CDR3 size: 13 residues. Germline CDR1 reads SQVTM; CDR2 reads ANQGSEA. The trim removed 7 bases at V and 2 bases at J, leaving 5 bases unmatched. In DNA, the CDR3 is TGCAGCGAGAGCGGGGCTCCCTACAATGAGCAGTTCTTC. Translated: CSESGAPYNEQFF.

V is TRBV5-6 and J is TRBJ2-7; 7 nucleotides agree with TRBD1. V lost 5 bases, J lost 1 base, and 6 bases stayed unmatched. CDR3 length: 14 amino acids. Germline values: CDR1 SGHDT, CDR2 YYEEEE. The CDR3 reads CASSLSDRSYEQYF. For the CDR3, the DNA is TGTGCCAGCAGTTTGTCGGACAGGTCCTACGAGCAGTACTTC.

This chain joins TRBV5-6 and TRBJ1-5; 8 bases line up with TRBD1. Losses at the gene ends were 0 bases for V and 7 bases for J; bases not matched to a gene: 3. Germline CDR1 SGHDT, CDR2 YYEEEE. CDR3 length: 14 amino acids. CDR3 nucleotides: TGTGCCAGCAGCTTGGCACAGGGGGGGCAGCCCCAGCATTTT. Protein: CASSLAQGGQPQHF.

The chain uses TRBV2 and TRBJ2-7; 8 nucleotides line up with TRBD1. The CDR3 extends over 15 amino acids. The trim removed 0 bases at V and 6 bases at J, leaving 7 bases unmatched. Germline lookup yields CDR1 SNHLY and CDR2 FYNNEI. CDR3 nucleotides: TGTGCCAGCAGTGAAGCGCTAGGACAGGGTGGCGAGCAGTACTTC. It is translated as CASSEALGQGGEQYF.

The V gene is TRBV6-1, the J gene TRBJ1-5, with a possible D match to TRBD1 (5 bases). V gave up 4 bases and J gave up 2 bases, with 6 bases separating them. CDR1 is MNHNS, CDR2 SASEGT, per germline. CDR3 length equals 13 residues. In DNA, the CDR3 is TGTGCCAGCAGTGTACAGGGCAATCAGCCCCAGCATTTT. Residues: CASSVQGNQPQHF.

This rearrangement joins TRBV4-1 to TRBJ2-7; maybe TRBD1 (6 bases). Trimming took 4 bases from V and 9 from J, leaving 16 bases between them. The CDR3 covers 13 residues. Germline CDR1 MGHRA, CDR2 YSYEKL. The CDR3 loop reads CASSPEGQLGQYF. As DNA, the CDR3 is TGCGCCAGCAGCCCAGAAGGACAGCTGGGGCAGTACTTC.

This chain links TRBV7-9 with TRBJ2-1, with 13 bases matching TRBD2. The CDR3 sequence is 18 residues long. Trimming took 4 bases from V and 0 from J; bases not matched to a gene: 6. The germline CDR1 and CDR2 sequences are SEHNR and FQNEAQ (reference sequence). The CDR3 spells CASSSGLAGTSSYNEQFF. DNA of the CDR3: TGTGCCAGCAGCTCGGGACTAGCGGGAACTAGCTCCTACAATGAGCAGTTCTTC.

The chain links TRBV4-1 to TRBJ2-3; the match to TRBD2 covers 10 bases. This CDR3 has 15 residues. V lost 4 bases, J lost 11 bases, and 12 bases stayed unmatched. Germline loops: CDR1 MGHRA, CDR2 YSYEKL. The CDR3 DNA follows: TGCGCCAGCAGCCTCCCAGCGGGGGGGGTCTATAGGCAGTATTTT. Protein: CASSLPAGGVYRQYF.

The V gene is TRBV11-3, the J gene TRBJ1-6; 8 bases agree with TRBD1. This CDR3 is built from 13 residues. Germline CDR1 is SGHNT and CDR2 is YENEEA. The ends lost 5 bases at V and 11 bases at J; junction bases unmatched: 5. CDR3 amino acids: CASSLGQGPPLHF. The CDR3 coding sequence is TGTGCCAGCAGCCTTGGACAGGGCCCACCCCTCCACTTT.

The genes are TRBV9 and TRBJ2-5; 9 bases are shared with TRBD2. V gave up 2 bases and J gave up 4 bases; unmatched junction bases: 6. CDR1 is SGDLS, CDR2 YYNGEE, per germline. The CDR3 loop spans 15 amino acids. The chain's CDR3 is CASSVANSGGETQYF. CDR3 DNA sequence: TGTGCCAGCAGCGTGGCTAATAGCGGGGGAGAGACCCAGTACTTC.

V is TRBV11-3 and J is TRBJ2-6; D not resolved. The CDR3 has 14 amino acids. Between the trimmed V and J ends, which lost 5 bases and 2 bases, there was a span of 7 bases. Germline CDR1 SGHNT, CDR2 YENEEA. This CDR3 is CASSPNTGANVLTF. The CDR3 DNA is TGTGCCAGCAGCCCAAACACTGGGGCCAACGTCCTGACTTTC.

V usage is TRBV1 and J usage is TRBJ2-5; the D segment call TRBD2 is taken from the table without a DNA check. The J call may be wrong; the DNA end is better matched by TRBJ2-7. TRBV1 is given as a pseudogene. CDR3 length: 14 amino acids. The CDR3 bases are TGCACCGATCGGACTAGCGGGAGCAACCACGAGCAGTACTTC. It codes for CTDRTSGSNHEQYF.

V and J are TRBV19 and TRBJ1-1, with D possibly being TRBD1 (5 bases). The CDR3 length is 14 residues. Germline values: CDR1 LNHDA, CDR2 SQIVND (reference sequence). Trimming left V 2 bases short and J 8 bases short, with 15 bases between. The CDR3 is CASSITDTRGEAFF. CDR3 DNA sequence: TGTGCCAGTAGTATAACGGACACCCGAGGAGAAGCTTTCTTT.

CDR3 nucleotides: TGCAGCGTTGTTTTCGGGGGAGAGACCCAGTACTTC. It codes for CSVVFGGETQYF. The V call is TRBV29-1, the J call TRBJ2-5; weak D call: TRBD2 (6 bases). This CDR3 spans 12 amino acids. V gave up 4 bases and J gave up 4 bases, with 10 bases separating them. CDR1 and CDR2 from the germline V gene are SQVTM and ANQGSEA.

V usage is TRBV14 and J usage is TRBJ1-1; the D gene is possibly TRBD1 (5 bases). Germline CDR1 reads SGHDN; CDR2 reads FVKESK. The CDR3 has 16 amino acids. Trimming stripped 0 bases from V and 6 bases from J, with 17 bases between. The CDR3 bases are TGTGCCAGCAGCCAAGAAGGGTGGCGGGGGATCCCTGAAGCTTTCTTT. It specifies CASSQEGWRGIPEAFF.

The chain links TRBV10-1 to TRBJ2-1, with 11 bases identical to TRBD2. This CDR3 is 15 amino acids long. The J segment lost 6 bases and the V segment lost 6 bases, leaving 7 bases of the junction unmatched. The germline CDR1 and CDR2 sequences are WNHNN and SYGVQD (reference sequence). In nucleotides, the CDR3 is TGCGCCAGCAGGAAACTAGCGGGAGCAGGCAATGAGCAGTTCTTC. It encodes CASRKLAGAGNEQFF.

The chain carries TRBV6-5 and TRBJ2-7, with D hard to call. From germline, CDR1 is MNHEY and CDR2 SVGAGI. V shed 0 bases and J shed 5 bases, with 17 bases lying between them. The CDR3 is made up of 16 amino acids. The CDR3 sequence: CASSYSKASDSNEQYF. CDR3 bases: TGTGCCAGCAGTTACTCGAAAGCCAGCGATTCCAACGAGCAGTACTTC.